A selection of T cell receptor beta chains follows, all from one sample in a study of neurological immune-mediated disorders. TCRdb re-analysed the 5' RACE reads in MiXCR, keeping a single row per CDR3 protein. The table shows some 27,000 distinct CDR3 sequences, with 20% to 25% occurring only once. The sample was CD4+ T cells from blood. The receptors come from a man aged 45-65 years with HTLV-1-associated myelopathy (HAM/TSP). Both conserved end residues are part of each CDR3. D genes are given only for firm matches. The size of a clone is reported for some rows only, either as once, few or many, or as a class for expanded clones.

>TRBJ2-3|TRBV20-1|-|many
CSAETGRTDTQYF
TGCAGTGCCGAAACAGGCCGCACAGATACGCAGTATTTT
>TRBJ1-1|TRBV5-1|TRBD1|many
CASSFGQGDARNQAFF
TGCGCCAGCAGCTTTGGACAGGGGGACGCCCGGAACCAAGCTTTCTTT
>TRBJ2-7|TRBV7-2|TRBD1|many
CASRLVASGTGSHEQYF
TGTGCCAGCAGGCTTGTCGCCTCCGGGACAGGGAGCCACGAGCAGTACTTC
>TRBJ2-3|TRBV20-1|TRBD2|-
CSARGLAGGQGSDTQYF
TGCAGTGCTAGGGGACTAGCGGGGGGGCAGGGCTCAGATACGCAGTATTTT
>TRBJ1-4|TRBV4-1|TRBD1|medium-sized
CASSPWDRNEKLFF
TGCGCCAGCAGCCCCTGGGACAGAAATGAAAAACTGTTTTTT
>TRBJ2-2|TRBV5-4|TRBD1|many
CASSLRGGDTGELFF
TGTGCCAGCAGCTTGAGAGGGGGCGACACCGGGGAGCTGTTTTTT
>TRBJ2-2|TRBV5-1|TRBD2|-
CASSWGTSGVGELFF
TGCGCCAGCAGCTGGGGGACTAGCGGGGTCGGGGAGCTGTTTTTT
>TRBJ2-3|TRBV7-3|TRBD1|many
CASSPGQGTDTQYF
TGTGCCAGCAGCCCCGGACAGGGGACAGATACGCAGTATTTT
>TRBJ2-3|TRBV5-1|-|many
CASSLDPGPSTDTQYF
TGCGCCAGCAGCTTGGATCCCGGGCCTAGCACAGATACGCAGTATTTT
>TRBJ2-1|TRBV5-1|-|many
CASSEGRNSYNEQFF
TGCGCCAGCAGCGAAGGACGCAACTCCTACAATGAGCAGTTCTTC
>TRBJ2-5|TRBV20-1|TRBD1|many
CSARRDSPRETQYF
TGCAGTGCTAGAAGGGACAGCCCGCGAGAGACCCAGTACTTC
>TRBJ1-5|TRBV5-6|-|-
CASTRDLTNQPQHF
TGTGCCAGCACCCGGGACCTTACCAATCAGCCCCAGCATTTT
>TRBJ1-5|TRBV7-2|-|-
CASSLKNQPQHF
TGTGCCAGCAGCTTAAAAAATCAGCCCCAGCATTTT
>TRBJ2-3|TRBV6-6|TRBD1|many
CASSWGTGRGTDTQYF
TGTGCCAGCAGTTGGGGGACAGGGAGGGGCACAGATACGCAGTATTTT
>TRBJ2-3|TRBV19|-|many
CASSIPLRDTQYF
TGTGCCAGTAGTATTCCCCTCCGAGATACGCAGTATTTT
>TRBJ2-1|TRBV9|TRBD2|many
CASSYGTSGRQYNEQFF
TGTGCCAGCAGCTACGGGACTAGCGGGAGGCAATACAATGAGCAGTTCTTC
>TRBJ1-1|TRBV6-6|TRBD1|many
CASSYRGQGPLKLEAFF
TGTGCCAGCAGTTACAGGGGACAGGGGCCTTTGAAACTGGAAGCTTTCTTT
>TRBJ2-4|TRBV11-2|-|many
CASSNRVAKNIQYF
TGTGCCAGCAGTAACAGGGTAGCCAAAAACATTCAGTACTTC
>TRBJ2-1|TRBV15|-|-
CATSRGTEPYNEQFF
TGTGCCACCAGCAGAGGGACAGAACCCTACAATGAGCAGTTCTTC